The 25 T cell receptor beta chains below all came from one sample that was sequenced in a study of T-cell reconstitution after alpha-beta-depleted transplantation in children. Unique molecular identifiers were incorporated during preparation of the TCRbeta library. One entry per CDR3 protein results from TCRdb running MiXCR on the PCR reads. The table records more than 200,000 distinct CDR3 sequences, under 30% of them present only once. The sample here was PBMCs, mostly from graft donor cells, taken 360 days after TCRalphabeta/CD19-depleted stem cell transplant. These receptors came from a female patient aged 2-10 years who had a stem cell transplant for congenital amegakaryocytic thrombocytopenia, so the T cells may come from the graft donor.

The chain recombines TRBV12-3 or TRBV12-4 with TRBJ1-2; 11 nucleotides align to TRBD1. The CDR3 sequence is 15 residues long. The V and J ends lost 5 bases and 5 bases, in that order; junction bases with no gene match: 7. The CDR3: CASSLAGTGGYGYTF. In nucleotides, the CDR3 is TGTGCCAGCAGTCTCGCCGGGACAGGGGGTTATGGCTACACCTTC.

The V gene is TRBV10-3, the J gene TRBJ2-3; no clear D. CDR1 and CDR2 from the germline V gene are ENHRY and SYGVKD. The V end lost 0 bases, the J end lost 2 bases, and 6 bases lay between the germline ends. This CDR3 spans 14 amino acids. The CDR3 region has the DNA TGTGCCATCAGTGAGTCGAACCACACAGATACGCAGTATTTT. It specifies CAISESNHTDTQYF.

The CDR3 DNA sequence: TGTGCCAGCAGCCAAGCATATCTAGTAAGGGAGACCCAGTACTTC. This sequence encodes CASSQAYLVRETQYF. The gene calls are TRBV3-1 and TRBJ2-5; D is uncertain. This CDR3 contains 15 residues. Per the germline V gene, CDR1 is LGHDT and CDR2 is YNNKEL (reference sequence). Trimming removed 1 base at V and 5 bases at J, with 14 bases between.

This clonotype has a handful of counts. The V and J genes are TRBV15 and TRBJ1-6; no clear D. The germline V gene has CDR1 LNHNV and CDR2 YYDKDF (reference sequence). The CDR3 sequence is 15 residues long. The germline V and J ends were trimmed by 0 bases and 10 bases, with 13 bases remaining between them. The DNA of the CDR3 is TGTGCCACCAGCAGAGATGAGGGAGCGTGGTCACCCCTCCACTTT. Amino acid sequence: CATSRDEGAWSPLHF.

Here the CDR3 DNA reads TGCGCCAGCAGCCTCACGACCGGGAATGAGCAGTTCTTC. This sequence encodes CASSLTTGNEQFF. The V gene is TRBV5-1, the J gene TRBJ2-1; D not resolved. The germline gives CDR1 SGHRS, CDR2 YFSETQ. The CDR3 consists of 13 residues. The V gene lost 4 bases and the J gene lost 7 bases, with 12 bases spanning the gap.

This clonotype has ten or more counts. This chain joins TRBV29-1 and TRBJ2-3; 7 bases agree with TRBD2. The CDR3 sequence is 17 residues long. CDR1 and CDR2 from the germline V gene are SQVTM and ANQGSEA. Germline trimming cut 3 bases from V and 2 bases from J; bases unmatched to any gene: 14. CDR3 loop: CSVDPGGGDLLTDTQYF. The CDR3 nucleotides read TGCAGCGTTGACCCCGGTGGGGGGGACCTACTCACAGATACGCAGTATTTT.

This rearrangement joins TRBV5-1 to TRBJ2-5; D unresolved. The CDR3 is 14 amino acids. CDR1 and CDR2 (germline): SGHRS, YFSETQ. Between the trimmed V and J ends, which lost 1 base and 3 bases, there was a span of 10 bases. The CDR3 nucleotides are TGCGCCAGCAGCTTGCGCATGTCCAAAGAGACCCAGTACTTC. It specifies CASSLRMSKETQYF.

V is TRBV5-1 and J is TRBJ1-4; D is undetermined. Trimming left V 4 bases short and J 5 bases short, with 12 bases between. The CDR3 is made up of 14 amino acids. Germline loops: CDR1 SGHRS, CDR2 YFSETQ. CDR3 region: CASSPGGGNEKLFF. The CDR3 DNA reads TGCGCCAGCAGCCCCGGCGGAGGGAATGAAAAACTGTTTTTT.

Ten or more counts support this clonotype. The V gene is TRBV29-1, the J gene TRBJ1-1; possibly TRBD1 for D (5 bases). V dropped 5 bases and J dropped 8 bases, with 12 bases sitting between them. The germline V gene has CDR1 SQVTM and CDR2 ANQGSEA. The CDR3 spans 11 residues. The chain's CDR3 is CSVRVRGEAFF. In DNA, the CDR3 is TGCAGCGTTCGTGTCCGGGGGGAAGCTTTCTTT.

The chain carries TRBV3-1 and TRBJ2-5, with D uncertain. The ends were cut back, 7 bases at V and 3 bases at J, with 12 bases in the middle. This CDR3 region has 13 residues. Per the germline V gene, CDR1 is LGHDT and CDR2 is YNNKEL (reference sequence). The CDR3 DNA is TGTGCCAGCACCCTTTTGGGGAAAGAGACCCAGTACTTC. It is translated as CASTLLGKETQYF.

This clonotype turned up a few times. In DNA, the CDR3 is TGTGCCAGCAGCACCCCTGGCCTGGGCTTGGAAGCTTTCTTT. Protein: CASSTPGLGLEAFF. The gene calls are TRBV7-9 and TRBJ1-1, with D uncertain. Between the trimmed V and J ends, which lost 5 bases and 8 bases, there was a span of 18 bases. CDR1 and CDR2 from the germline V gene are SEHNR and FQNEAQ (reference sequence). CDR3 length: 14 amino acids.

This chain joins TRBV20-1 and TRBJ2-1; 8 bases match TRBD2. The CDR3 extends over 15 amino acids. The germline V gene encodes CDR1 DFQATT and CDR2 SNEGSKA (reference sequence). With V trimmed by 4 bases and J by 8 bases, 13 bases remained unmatched. DNA of the CDR3: TGCAGTGCTAATCCATGGGGGGCGGGAGGAGATGAGCAGTTCTTC. Translation gives CSANPWGAGGDEQFF.

This chain links TRBV7-9 with TRBJ2-1; TRBD2 aligns across 12 bases. The CDR3 sequence is 17 residues long. Germline assignment: CDR1 SEHNR and CDR2 FQNEAQ (reference sequence). V lost 2 bases, J lost 4 bases, and 6 bases stayed unmatched. CDR3 region: CASSLPTSGSSYNEQFF. CDR3 DNA sequence: TGTGCCAGCAGCTTACCGACTAGCGGGAGCAGTTACAATGAGCAGTTCTTC.

The V and J genes are TRBV14 and TRBJ2-5, with unresolved D. The V gene lost 4 bases and the J gene lost 5 bases, with 8 bases spanning the gap. The CDR3 consists of 12 residues. Germline V lookup: CDR1 SGHDN, CDR2 FVKESK. CDR3 protein: CASSLQMETQYF. Written as DNA, the CDR3 is TGTGCCAGCAGCCTTCAGATGGAGACCCAGTACTTC.

The sample holds a few counts of this clonotype. The V gene is TRBV28, the J gene TRBJ1-1, with a possible D match to TRBD1 (6 bases). V was clipped by 2 bases and J by 3 bases, with 16 bases between them. The CDR3 extends over 16 amino acids. Germline V lookup: CDR1 MDHEN, CDR2 SYDVKM. The CDR3 region has the DNA TGTGCCAGCAGTTTAGGCTTCAGGGGCAGGGACACTGAAGCTTTCTTT. Residues: CASSLGFRGRDTEAFF.

This clonotype was counted only a few times. V and J are TRBV4-3 and TRBJ2-2; no reliable D call. Germline V gene sequence: CDR1 LGHNA, CDR2 YSLEER. This CDR3 has 14 residues. V lost 3 bases and J lost 3, with 8 bases in between. The CDR3: CASSHPGYTGELFF. CDR3 sequence (DNA): TGCGCCAGCAGCCACCCAGGCTACACCGGGGAGCTGTTTTTT.

The DNA of the CDR3 is TGCGCCAGCAGCAAAGGGACAGTCTACGAGCAGTACTTC. It specifies CASSKGTVYEQYF. The chain joins TRBV5-1 to TRBJ2-7, with 7 nucleotides matching TRBD1. CDR1 is SGHRS, CDR2 YFSETQ, per germline. J lost 3 bases, V lost 4 bases, and 4 bases had no gene match. The CDR3 contains 13 residues.

This clonotype was detected a few times. The chain uses TRBV2 and TRBJ2-1, with 8 bases matching TRBD1. J was trimmed by 5 bases and V by 5 bases; bases with no gene match: 8. Germline CDR1 and CDR2: SNHLY and FYNNEI. There are 15 residues in the CDR3. As DNA, the CDR3 is TGTGCCAGCAGTCCCCCCGGGACAGGTAACAATGAGCAGTTCTTC. Amino acid sequence: CASSPPGTGNNEQFF.

The chain recombines TRBV7-9 with TRBJ2-2; no clear D gene. The ends were cut back, 10 bases at V and 6 bases at J, with 24 bases in the middle. The germline CDR1 and CDR2 sequences are SEHNR and FQNEAQ (reference sequence). This CDR3 has 16 amino acids. The CDR3 nucleotides read TGTGCCAACCTCCCATTGGTGATAAGAAGGCCCGGGGAGCTGTTTTTT. This translates into CANLPLVIRRPGELFF.

This clonotype was detected only a few times. V and J are TRBV20-1 and TRBJ2-6; D not certain. Trimming took 3 bases from V and 2 from J, leaving 5 bases between them. The CDR3 has 13 amino acids. Germline V lookup: CDR1 DFQATT, CDR2 SNEGSKA (reference sequence). This chain's CDR3 is CSASSPGANVLTF. Here the CDR3 DNA reads TGCAGTGCTAGTTCTCCTGGGGCCAACGTCCTGACTTTC.

This clonotype was seen more than once but under ten times. This chain connects TRBV25-1 to TRBJ1-4; the D gene is possibly TRBD1 (5 bases). Between the trimmed V and J ends, which lost 4 bases and 8 bases, there was a span of 14 bases. Looked up from germline, CDR1 is MGHDK and CDR2 is SYGVNS. CDR3 length: 14 residues. Here the CDR3 reads CASSGAGKNEKLFF. DNA of the CDR3: TGTGCCAGCAGTGGTGCAGGGAAGAACGAAAAACTGTTTTTT.

The sample holds a few counts of this clonotype. The CDR3 protein is CASSLHKGEQFF. In DNA form, the CDR3 reads TGTGCCAGCAGTCTCCATAAGGGGGAGCAGTTCTTC. This chain links TRBV4-2 with TRBJ2-1; D is perhaps TRBD1 (5 bases). The CDR3 runs to 12 residues. Germline-derived CDR1 and CDR2 are LGHNA and YNFKEQ. The V end was cut by 6 bases, the J end by 10 bases, with 13 bases between.

This clonotype was seen many times. The V call is TRBV3-1, the J call TRBJ2-1, with D possibly matching TRBD2 (6 bases). Germline V gene lookup returns CDR1 LGHDT and CDR2 YNNKEL (reference sequence). The CDR3 length is 14 residues. Trimming stripped 2 bases from V and 7 bases from J, with 12 bases between. CDR3 nucleotides: TGTGCCAGCAGCCAACGTGGCGGGGTTAATGAGCAGTTCTTC. Translation: CASSQRGGVNEQFF.

There are a few counts of this clonotype. The chain is built from TRBV20-1 and TRBJ2-7; 10 nucleotides match TRBD1. The CDR3 runs to 14 residues. Trimming took 5 bases from V and 1 from J; bases not matched to a gene: 5. Germline CDR1 is DFQATT and CDR2 is SNEGSKA (reference sequence). The CDR3 DNA is TGCAGTGCTCTCGACAGGGGGCGATCCTACGAGCAGTACTTC. Translating gives CSALDRGRSYEQYF.

The chain carries TRBV6-1 and TRBJ2-1; 13 nucleotides line up with TRBD2. The CDR3 contains 17 residues. V was clipped by 4 bases and J by 5 bases; unmatched bases: 8. Per the germline V gene, CDR1 is MNHNS and CDR2 is SASEGT. The chain's CDR3 is CASSGETSGRPNNEQFF. CDR3 coding DNA: TGTGCCAGCAGTGGTGAGACTAGCGGGAGGCCTAACAATGAGCAGTTCTTC.